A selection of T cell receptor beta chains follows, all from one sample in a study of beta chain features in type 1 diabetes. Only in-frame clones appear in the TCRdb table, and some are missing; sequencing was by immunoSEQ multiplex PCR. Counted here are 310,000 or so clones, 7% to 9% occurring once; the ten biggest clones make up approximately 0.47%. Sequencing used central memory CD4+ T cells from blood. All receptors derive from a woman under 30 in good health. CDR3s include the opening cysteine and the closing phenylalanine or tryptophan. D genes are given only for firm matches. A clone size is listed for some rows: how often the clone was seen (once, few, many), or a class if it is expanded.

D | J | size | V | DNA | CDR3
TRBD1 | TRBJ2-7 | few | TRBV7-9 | TGTGCCAGCAGTCAAGGGATGGGGACAGCAGCCTACGAGCAGTACTTC | CASSQGMGTAAYEQYF
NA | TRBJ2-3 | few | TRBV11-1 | TGTGCCAGCAGCCCAATCCCCACAGATACGCAGTATTTT | CASSPIPTDTQYF
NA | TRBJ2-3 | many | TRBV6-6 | TGTGCCAGCAGTTGGGGGACGGCCTCAGGTGGTACGCAGTATTTT | CASSWGTASGGTQYF
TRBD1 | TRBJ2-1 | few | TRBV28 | TGTGCCAGCAGAATGGGGACAGTCACGTACAATGAGCAGTTCTTC | CASRMGTVTYNEQFF
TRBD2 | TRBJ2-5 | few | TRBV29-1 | TGCAGCGTTGAAGAGCGGGAGGGCCTAAAGACCCAGTACTTC | CSVEEREGLKTQYF
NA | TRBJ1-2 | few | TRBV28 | TGTGCCAGCAGTTCAGGGTTCTATGGCTACACCTTC | CASSSGFYGYTF
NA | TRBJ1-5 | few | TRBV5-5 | TGTGCCAGCAGCCAAGACTCTGGCAGCAATCAGCCCCAGCATTTT | CASSQDSGSNQPQHF
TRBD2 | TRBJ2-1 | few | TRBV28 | TGTGCCAGCAGTTCGCCTAGCGGGAGTTTCAATGAGCAGTTCTTC | CASSSPSGSFNEQFF
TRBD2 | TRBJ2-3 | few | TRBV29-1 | TGCAGCGTTGGGACTAGCGGCCTATGGGATACGCAGTATTTT | CSVGTSGLWDTQYF
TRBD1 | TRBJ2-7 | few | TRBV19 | TGTGCCAGTAGTCGGGACAGGGACAACGAGCAGTACTTC | CASSRDRDNEQYF
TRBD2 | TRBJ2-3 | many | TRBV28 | TGTGCCAGCAGTACGAGCGGGAGGGGGACAGATACGCAGTATTTT | CASSTSGRGTDTQYF
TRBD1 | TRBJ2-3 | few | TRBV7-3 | TGTGCCAGCAGCGCAGTCGGGACAGGCACAGATACGCAGTATTTT | CASSAVGTGTDTQYF
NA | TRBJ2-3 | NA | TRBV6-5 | TGTGCCAGCAGTTACCGGGACCGCTCCACAGATACGCAGTATTTT | CASSYRDRSTDTQYF
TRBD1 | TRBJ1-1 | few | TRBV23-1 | TGCGCCAGCAGTCAATCGGGAGGGGGCTCGAACACTGAAGCTTTCTTT | CASSQSGGGSNTEAFF
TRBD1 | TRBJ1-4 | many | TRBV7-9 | TGTGCCAGCAGCATGGGACAGCCTCATGAAAAACTGTTTTTT | CASSMGQPHEKLFF
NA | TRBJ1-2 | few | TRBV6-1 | TGTGCCAGCAGTGAAGACAGGGTCCTCCCTGGCGGGGGCTACACCTTC | CASSEDRVLPGGGYTF
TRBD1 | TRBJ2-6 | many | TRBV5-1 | TGCGCCAGCAGCCCTGGGACAGTGAGCTCTGGGGCCAACGTCCTGACTTTC | CASSPGTVSSGANVLTF
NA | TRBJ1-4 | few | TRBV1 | TGCACCAGCAGCCAAGGGACAGGGAAATTCTCGGCTAATGAAAAACTGTTTTTT | CTSSQGTGKFSANEKLFF
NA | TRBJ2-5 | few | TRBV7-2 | TGTGCCAGCAGCTTAGAATGGGGGGAGACCCAGTACTTC | CASSLEWGETQYF
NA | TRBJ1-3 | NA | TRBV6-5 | TGTGCCAGCAGAGCTCGAGCTGGAAACACCATATATTTT | CASRARAGNTIYF
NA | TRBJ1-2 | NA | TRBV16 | TGTGCCAGCAGCTCCTCTCGTCGCTATGGCTACACCTTC | CASSSSRRYGYTF
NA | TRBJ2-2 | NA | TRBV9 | TGTGCCAGCAGCTTAAGAAGCCCGTCCAACACCGGGGAGCTGTTTTTT | CASSLRSPSNTGELFF
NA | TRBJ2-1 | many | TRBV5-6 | TGTGCCAGCAGCTTGGTTCTACAACGGGACAATGAGCAGTTCTTC | CASSLVLQRDNEQFF
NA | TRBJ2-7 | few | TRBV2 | TGTGCCAGCAGTGTTCCCGGATCCTACGAGCAGTACTTC | CASSVPGSYEQYF
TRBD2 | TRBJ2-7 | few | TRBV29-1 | TGCAGCGTTGGGGCTAGCGGGGGCTACGAGCAGTACTTC | CSVGASGGYEQYF
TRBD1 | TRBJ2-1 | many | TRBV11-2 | TGTGCCAGCAGCTGGGACAGGGACAATGAGCAGTTCTTC | CASSWDRDNEQFF
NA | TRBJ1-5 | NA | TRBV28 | TGTGCCAGCAATGCAGGGGCAAATCAGCCCCAGCATTTT | CASNAGANQPQHF
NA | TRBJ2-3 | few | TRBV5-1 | TGCGCCAGCAGCTTGGGAGTCAACCCTACAGATACGCAGTATTTT | CASSLGVNPTDTQYF
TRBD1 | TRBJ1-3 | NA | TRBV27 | TGTGCCAGCAGTTGGGCAGGGGGCTCTGGAAACACCATATATTTT | CASSWAGGSGNTIYF
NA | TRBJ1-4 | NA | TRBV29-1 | TGCAGCGTTCTGGTAGATTATGAAAAACTGTTTTTT | CSVLVDYEKLFF
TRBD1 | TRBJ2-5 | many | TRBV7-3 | TGTGCCAGCAGCATGACAGGGTCGGAGACCCAGTACTTC | CASSMTGSETQYF